Listed here are 29 T cell receptor beta chains from one sample, sequenced in a study of T-cell reconstitution after alpha-beta-depleted transplantation in children. During its preparation, the TCRbeta library received unique molecular identifiers. One entry per CDR3 protein, called by TCRdb with MiXCR from the PCR reads. Of around 190,000 distinct CDR3 sequences listed, about 6.6% are singletons. This material consisted of PBMCs, taken before TCRalphabeta/CD19-depleted stem cell transplant. The source is a boy between 2 and 10 years old with acute lymphoblastic leukemia, due to receive a stem cell transplant.

Details on this clonotype: A read error may explain this, as a much larger clone is one base away. The chain uses TRBV12-3 or TRBV12-4 and TRBJ1-1, with 8 bases fitting TRBD1. The J segment lost 6 bases and the V segment lost 2 bases, leaving 5 bases of the junction unmatched. CDR3 length: 14 residues. In DNA, the CDR3 is TGTGCCAGCAGTTTACAGGGGGCGAGTTCTGAAGCTTTCTTT. Protein: CASSLQGASSEAFF.

The J gene is TRBJ1-4, the V gene TRBV7-9; no definite D call. Germline values: CDR1 SEHNR, CDR2 FQNEAQ (reference sequence). The V gene lost 4 bases and the J gene lost 4 bases, with 10 bases spanning the gap. The CDR3 extends over 14 amino acids. CDR3 nucleotide sequence: TGTGCCAGCAGCTGGGTGGACGTTAATGAAAAACTGTTTTTT. Its translation: CASSWVDVNEKLFF.

At least ten counts were recorded for this clonotype. The rearrangement joins TRBV20-1 to TRBJ1-5; D is undetermined. V lost 4 bases to trimming and J lost 3 bases, with 13 bases between them. CDR3 length: 14 residues. Looked up from germline, CDR1 is DFQATT and CDR2 is SNEGSKA (reference sequence). The CDR3 region is CSAMVVGSNQPQHF. Written as DNA, the CDR3 is TGCAGTGCTATGGTGGTAGGGTCCAATCAGCCCCAGCATTTT.

This clonotype has at least ten counts. The V and J genes are TRBV5-4 and TRBJ2-3, with D hard to call. The CDR3 is made up of 17 amino acids. The V and J ends lost 5 bases and 0 bases respectively, with 19 bases between them. Germline V gives CDR1 SGHNT, CDR2 YYREEE (reference sequence). CDR3 DNA sequence: TGTGCCAGCAGTTCATCCTCTAGGAGAGGAAGCACAGATACGCAGTATTTT. Its translation is CASSSSSRRGSTDTQYF.

This clonotype was seen a handful of times. CDR3 bases: TGTGCCAGCAGCCCGCGGACGGCCGGAGGGCCCCAGCATTTT. Protein sequence: CASSPRTAGGPQHF. V usage is TRBV7-2 and J usage is TRBJ1-5; D is ambiguous. V was cut by 5 bases and J by 9 bases, with 17 bases left in between. This CDR3 region has 14 residues. CDR1 is SGHTA and CDR2 is FQGNSA in the germline V gene.

This chain joins TRBV4-3 and TRBJ2-1; 14 positions match TRBD2. The CDR3 totals 19 residues. Germline values: CDR1 LGHNA, CDR2 YSLEER. The J segment lost 6 bases and the V segment lost 1 base, leaving 11 bases of the junction unmatched. In nucleotides, the CDR3 is TGCGCCAGCAGCCAAGTCGTATATGGACTAGCGGGAGGTCTCAATGAGCAGTTCTTC. Its protein product is CASSQVVYGLAGGLNEQFF.

A few counts support this clonotype. The chain carries TRBV20-1 and TRBJ2-5; weak D call: TRBD2 (5 bases). Germline values: CDR1 DFQATT, CDR2 SNEGSKA (reference sequence). This CDR3 contains 14 residues. V was cut by 0 bases and J by 2 bases, with 10 bases left in between. This CDR3 is CSAREFGEQETQYF. CDR3 bases: TGCAGTGCTAGAGAGTTCGGGGAACAAGAGACCCAGTACTTC.

Ten or more counts support this clonotype. CDR3 sequence reads: CASSLLRPQETQYF. CDR3 sequence (DNA): TGTGCCAGCAGCTTATTACGCCCCCAAGAGACCCAGTACTTC. The chain employs TRBV7-9 and TRBJ2-5; D remains ambiguous. The CDR3 is made up of 14 amino acids. Per germline, CDR1 SEHNR and CDR2 FQNEAQ (reference sequence). V lost 2 bases, J lost 1 base, and 8 bases lay in between.

This clonotype has at least ten counts. The V call is TRBV2, the J call TRBJ2-1; a weak D match, TRBD2 (6 bases). This CDR3 region has 15 residues. Germline lookup yields CDR1 SNHLY and CDR2 FYNNEI. Trimming took 3 bases from V and 9 from J, leaving 18 bases between them. DNA of the CDR3: TGTGCCAGCAGTGATCCGGGAGAGCTTGAATGTGAGCAGTTCTTC. It yields the protein CASSDPGELECEQFF.

This clonotype was seen repeatedly, ten times or more. V is TRBV7-9 and J is TRBJ1-1, with D hard to call. Looked up from germline, CDR1 is SEHNR and CDR2 is FQNEAQ (reference sequence). The V end was cut by 2 bases, the J end by 5 bases, with 6 bases between. The CDR3 loop spans 12 amino acids. CDR3 loop: CASSLLWTEAFF. The DNA of the CDR3 is TGTGCCAGCAGCTTATTGTGGACTGAAGCTTTCTTT.

This clonotype was detected ten times or more. A junction end diverges from the germline sequence, so it may reflect a read error. This chain joins TRBV5-1 and TRBJ2-1; maybe TRBD2 (6 bases). The CDR3 totals 16 residues. The germline gives CDR1 SGHRS, CDR2 YFSETQ. The CDR3 DNA reads as TGCGCCAGCAGCCGCCCCGGTGTGGGGGGTTACAGTGAGCAGTTCTTC. The encoded protein is CASSRPGVGGYSEQFF.

This clonotype showed up many times. The rearrangement joins TRBV15 to TRBJ2-2, with TRBD2 as a possible D gene (6 bases). The CDR3 covers 14 residues. V lost 3 bases and J lost 1, with 6 bases in between. The germline V gene encodes CDR1 LNHNV and CDR2 YYDKDF (reference sequence). The CDR3 DNA reads as TGTGCCACCAGCAGGGGACTGAACACCGGGGAGCTGTTTTTT. This sequence encodes CATSRGLNTGELFF.

CDR3 DNA: TGTGCCATCAGTGAGTCAAGGGGGGGTTCCTACGAGCAGTACTTC. Translating it yields CAISESRGGSYEQYF. The chain carries TRBV10-3 and TRBJ2-7; D is possibly TRBD2 (7 bases). Trimming cost V 0 bases and J 1 base, with 10 bases left between them. The CDR3 covers 15 residues. The V gene's germline CDR1 is ENHRY and CDR2 SYGVKD.

This clonotype occurred a few times. This chain connects TRBV5-1 to TRBJ1-5, with D perhaps TRBD1 (6 bases). Germline V gene data show CDR1 as SGHRS and CDR2 as YFSETQ. This CDR3 has 17 residues. The V end was cut by 2 bases, the J end by 5 bases, with 20 bases between. The CDR3 DNA follows: TGCGCCAGCAGCTTAGGACAGACCTCCGGGGGGGATCAGCCCCAGCATTTT. This gives the protein CASSLGQTSGGDQPQHF. Full variable domain (rest looked up from reference TRBV5-1 and TRBJ1-5): KAGVTQTPRYLIKTRGQQVTLSCSPISGHRSVSWYQQTPGQGLQFLFEYFSETQRNKGNFPGRFSGRQFSNSRSEMNVSTLELGDSALYLCASSLGQTSGGDQPQHFGDGTRLSIL.

There are many counts of this clonotype. The CDR3 protein is CASSPRAGDAEKLFF. The CDR3 region has the DNA TGTGCCAGCTCACCACGGGCAGGGGATGCGGAAAAACTGTTTTTT. The chain recombines TRBV18 with TRBJ1-4; possibly TRBD1 for D (6 bases). Germline CDR1 reads KGHSH; CDR2 reads LQKENI. V lost 1 base to trimming and J lost 8 bases, with 14 bases between them. This CDR3 has 15 amino acids.

This clonotype has ten or more counts. This chain links TRBV27 with TRBJ2-1; 9 bases are a match to TRBD2. Trimming cost V 5 bases and J 4 bases; bases outside gene matches: 9. Per the germline V gene, CDR1 is MNHEY and CDR2 is SMNVEV (reference sequence). The CDR3 covers 16 residues. The CDR3 region is CASSTGLARSYNEQFF. Here the CDR3 DNA reads TGTGCCAGCAGTACCGGACTAGCGAGGTCGTACAATGAGCAGTTCTTC.

This clonotype appeared many times. The chain uses TRBV29-1 and TRBJ1-1; 7 bases line up with TRBD1. Germline assignment: CDR1 SQVTM and CDR2 ANQGSEA. This CDR3 region has 14 residues. Losses at the gene ends were 6 bases for V and 2 bases for J; bases not matched to a gene: 9. This CDR3 reads CSVIGAGGNTEAFF. DNA of the CDR3: TGCAGCGTCATAGGGGCAGGGGGAAACACTGAAGCTTTCTTT.

This clonotype showed up many times. This sequence joins TRBV5-1 and TRBJ2-1, with TRBD2 matching over 8 bases. This CDR3 contains 15 residues. Losses at the gene ends were 7 bases for V and 3 bases for J; bases not matched to a gene: 9. CDR1 is SGHRS and CDR2 is YFSETQ in the germline V gene. The CDR3 DNA is TGCGCCAGCGCTGGGGAAGCGGGGGACTACAATGAGCAGTTCTTC. This codes for CASAGEAGDYNEQFF.

This clonotype was counted at least ten times. This rearrangement joins TRBV27 to TRBJ2-3; D remains ambiguous. From germline, CDR1 is MNHEY and CDR2 SMNVEV (reference sequence). Trimming left V 6 bases short and J 5 bases short, with 9 bases between. CDR3 size: 12 residues. The CDR3 DNA follows: TGTGCCAGCAGATCGTCTGGAGATACGCAGTATTTT. It translates to CASRSSGDTQYF.

This clonotype was detected many times. The chain uses TRBV5-1 and TRBJ2-1; no definite D call. V dropped 4 bases and J dropped 0 bases, with 8 bases sitting between them. Looked up from germline, CDR1 is SGHRS and CDR2 is YFSETQ. CDR3 size: 14 residues. Written as DNA, the CDR3 is TGCGCCAGCAGCCCCCTTCCCTCCTACAATGAGCAGTTCTTC. Translation gives CASSPLPSYNEQFF.

Many counts were recorded for this clonotype. The rearrangement links TRBV27 to TRBJ1-4; no firm D call. The CDR3 covers 12 residues. Germline V gene lookup returns CDR1 MNHEY and CDR2 SMNVEV (reference sequence). V dropped 6 bases and J dropped 8 bases, with 10 bases sitting between them. The CDR3 DNA sequence: TGTGCCAGCAGGGGAGGGCAGGAAAAACTGTTTTTT. Amino acid sequence: CASRGGQEKLFF.

In its sample, this clonotype was seen many times. V gene TRBV28 combines with J gene TRBJ2-5; 7 bases line up with TRBD1. With V trimmed by 6 bases and J by 7 bases, 14 bases remained unmatched. This CDR3 comprises 15 residues. Germline CDR1 MDHEN, CDR2 SYDVKM. In DNA, the CDR3 is TGTGCCAGCAGCCTGAGACAGGGTCCCCATGGGACCCAGTACTTC. Amino acids: CASSLRQGPHGTQYF.

This clonotype was counted ten times or more. The CDR3 reads CSVVRGQGGETQYF. CDR3 in DNA: TGCAGCGTTGTCCGCGGACAGGGAGGAGAGACCCAGTACTTC. The chain has TRBV29-1 and TRBJ2-5, with 8 bases matching TRBD1. Germline assignment: CDR1 SQVTM and CDR2 ANQGSEA. V shed 4 bases and J 4 bases; nucleotides not matched to a gene: 8. The CDR3 is 14 residues long. Combining the CDR3 with reference TRBV29-1 and TRBJ2-5 gives the whole variable domain SAVISQKPSRDICQRGTSLTIQCQVDSQVTMMFWYRQQPGQSLTLIATANQGSEATYESGFVIDKFPISRPNLTFSTLTVSNMSPEDSSIYLCSVVRGQGGETQYFGPGTRLLVL.

The rearrangement links TRBV7-9 to TRBJ2-4; the match to TRBD2 covers 8 bases. With 3 bases clipped from V and 4 bases from J, the junction kept 5 bases outside the gene matches. The CDR3 runs to 15 residues. Per the germline V gene, CDR1 is SEHNR and CDR2 is FQNEAQ (reference sequence). The chain's CDR3 is CASSFPSGGKNIQYF. In DNA form, the CDR3 reads TGTGCCAGCAGCTTCCCCTCGGGGGGGAAAAACATTCAGTACTTC.

In its sample, this clonotype was seen many times. The chain recombines TRBV7-9 with TRBJ2-7; D unresolved. The length of the CDR3 is 13 residues. V shed 5 bases and J shed 6 bases, with 14 bases lying between them. The germline gives CDR1 SEHNR, CDR2 FQNEAQ (reference sequence). CDR3 region: CASSPQSNVEQYF. CDR3 nucleotide sequence: TGTGCCAGCAGCCCGCAATCGAACGTCGAGCAGTACTTC.

This clonotype showed up many times. CDR3 nucleotides: TGTGCCAGCAGCCTAATCCAGGCGGAAAACATTCAGTACTTC. It encodes CASSLIQAENIQYF. This chain connects TRBV11-2 to TRBJ2-4, with D unclear. Trimming removed 5 bases from V and 5 bases from J, with 13 bases in between. Germline V lookup: CDR1 SGHAT, CDR2 FQNNGV. The CDR3 is 14 residues long.

This clonotype came up many times. J is TRBJ1-1 and V is TRBV4-3, with TRBD1 as a possible D gene (6 bases). Per the germline V gene, CDR1 is LGHNA and CDR2 is YSLEER. Trimming stripped 4 bases from V and 1 base from J, with 13 bases between. The CDR3 is 15 residues long. The chain's CDR3 is CASSRSRDTNTEAFF. CDR3 DNA sequence: TGCGCCAGCAGCCGAAGCCGGGACACGAACACTGAAGCTTTCTTT.

Only a few counts were recorded for this clonotype. This chain joins TRBV7-9 and TRBJ2-5, with a tentative D call TRBD1 (6 bases). This CDR3 region has 15 residues. The V and J ends lost 4 bases and 1 base respectively, with 13 bases between them. Germline V gene lookup returns CDR1 SEHNR and CDR2 FQNEAQ (reference sequence). The CDR3 sequence is CASSSRGQFQETQYF. The DNA for the CDR3 is TGTGCCAGCAGCTCACGAGGACAGTTCCAAGAGACCCAGTACTTC.

This clonotype was counted ten times or more. The gene calls are TRBV30 and TRBJ2-2, with D possibly being TRBD1 (6 bases). The length of the CDR3 is 15 residues. In germline, CDR1 is GTSNPN, CDR2 SVGIG (reference sequence). V lost 4 bases and J lost 1, with 13 bases in between. In DNA, the CDR3 is TGTGCCTGGAATCCCGAGGGGGTGAACACCGGGGAGCTGTTTTTT. This codes for CAWNPEGVNTGELFF.